This T cell receptor (beta chain) was obtained from a study of T-cell reconstitution after alpha-beta-depleted transplantation in children. Preparation of the TCRbeta library was carried out with unique molecular identifiers. TCRdb used MiXCR to reprocess the PCR reads, holding one entry per CDR3 protein. The table shows 100,000 to 120,000 distinct CDR3 sequences, with about 9.3% occurring only once. This clonotype has ten or more counts. Trimming stripped 6 bases from V and 5 bases from J, with 17 bases between. The germline V gene has CDR1 MNHEY and CDR2 SMNVEV (reference sequence). There are 15 residues in the CDR3.

The source is a human donor who donated a stem cell graft to a child with acute lymphoblastic leukemia. The chain has TRBV27 and TRBJ2-1; D unresolved. The sample consisted of PBMCs from the stem cell graft donor, taken from the stem cell graft. The CDR3 reads CASSSLRGANNEQFF. CDR3 bases: TGTGCCAGCAGCTCCCTACGTGGAGCCAACAATGAGCAGTTCTTC.